The rows below give T cell receptor beta chains drawn from one sample of a study of blood T cell repertoires in COVID-19. TCRdb's table, derived via immunoSEQ multiplex PCR, lists solely in-frame clones and lacks some. The profile shows some 400,000 clones, 80% to 90% of them singletons. Sample: PBMCs or T cells enriched from blood (not recorded which). These receptors came from a young man who had recovered from COVID-19. CDR3s leave out the opening cysteine and the closing phenylalanine or tryptophan. Each record gives: J gene, D gene, V gene, CDR3 protein. D genes are given only for firm matches.

J gene: TRBJ2-7; D gene: NA; V gene: TRBV20-1; CDR3 protein: SASQGYEQY
J gene: TRBJ2-1; D gene: TRBD2; V gene: TRBV5-1; CDR3 protein: ASSLWTSGSAYNEQF
J gene: TRBJ1-4; D gene: NA; V gene: TRBV19; CDR3 protein: ASSMSGQTQEKLF
J gene: TRBJ1-5; D gene: NA; V gene: TRBV2; CDR3 protein: ASSEWQSNQPQH
J gene: TRBJ2-7; D gene: TRBD2; V gene: TRBV4-1; CDR3 protein: ASSQSSGRPSYEQY
J gene: TRBJ2-1; D gene: TRBD2; V gene: TRBV6-2/TRBV6-3; CDR3 protein: ASSFASGRTYNEQF
J gene: TRBJ2-5; D gene: TRBD2; V gene: TRBV5-1; CDR3 protein: ASSLDPSGSGETQY
J gene: TRBJ2-1; D gene: TRBD1; V gene: TRBV19; CDR3 protein: ASSSNRGRTNEQF
J gene: TRBJ1-3; D gene: NA; V gene: TRBV18; CDR3 protein: ASSPYSGNTIY
J gene: TRBJ1-6; D gene: NA; V gene: TRBV5-1; CDR3 protein: ASSLAGHAYNSPLH
J gene: TRBJ2-7; D gene: TRBD2; V gene: TRBV9; CDR3 protein: ASSVGLALHEQY
J gene: TRBJ2-7; D gene: TRBD1; V gene: TRBV24-1; CDR3 protein: ATNPRDSHYEQY
J gene: TRBJ2-1; D gene: TRBD2; V gene: TRBV12-5; CDR3 protein: ASGLVLAGSYNEQF
J gene: TRBJ2-1; D gene: NA; V gene: TRBV4-1; CDR3 protein: ASSQEGGNYNEQF
J gene: TRBJ1-1; D gene: TRBD1; V gene: TRBV18; CDR3 protein: ASSPRGVDTEAF
J gene: TRBJ2-1; D gene: TRBD2; V gene: TRBV5-1; CDR3 protein: ASSAGTSSNEQF
J gene: TRBJ2-7; D gene: TRBD2; V gene: TRBV7-9; CDR3 protein: ASSDTSGRYASYEQY
J gene: TRBJ2-1; D gene: TRBD2; V gene: TRBV24-1; CDR3 protein: ATSEPGTSGHNEQF
J gene: TRBJ1-3; D gene: NA; V gene: TRBV4-1; CDR3 protein: ASSQEPGISGNTIY
J gene: TRBJ1-1; D gene: NA; V gene: TRBV13; CDR3 protein: ASSFRGHAF
J gene: TRBJ1-6; D gene: NA; V gene: TRBV15; CDR3 protein: ATSRADNNSPLH
J gene: TRBJ2-2; D gene: NA; V gene: TRBV4-1; CDR3 protein: ASSQVGTERRELF
J gene: TRBJ2-5; D gene: TRBD2; V gene: TRBV3-1/TRBV3-2; CDR3 protein: ASSQNMGLAGGRETQY
J gene: TRBJ1-2; D gene: TRBD1; V gene: TRBV7-9; CDR3 protein: ASSPSPTGGMDYGYT
J gene: TRBJ2-7; D gene: NA; V gene: TRBV14; CDR3 protein: ASSQSYSREQY
J gene: TRBJ1-5; D gene: NA; V gene: TRBV19; CDR3 protein: ASSPSRQFYQPQH
J gene: TRBJ1-2; D gene: NA; V gene: TRBV27; CDR3 protein: ASSFSRQGGYGYT
J gene: TRBJ2-6; D gene: TRBD1; V gene: TRBV19; CDR3 protein: ASTQGAAGANVLT
J gene: TRBJ2-1; D gene: NA; V gene: TRBV19; CDR3 protein: ASSPGLHSNEQF
J gene: TRBJ2-6; D gene: NA; V gene: TRBV18; CDR3 protein: ASSPPRSGANVLT